The T cell receptor (beta chain) described here comes from a study of blood T cell repertoires in COVID-19. Across the whole study: From the United States, Italy and Spain came samples of acute and convalescent COVID-19. PBMCs, B-cell-depleted T cells, or T cells were the source of the cDNA or gDNA that made up the material.

Original processing notes: Estimated nucleated cell counts came from reference gene primer amplification. Profiling relied on immunoSEQ multiplex PCR, and the TCRdb table lists in-frame clones only, not all of them. V and J calls and clone size come straight from that table; D and trimming were deduced from the DNA. The sample shows 200,000 or so clones, 80% to 85% of them seen only once. The origin of this receptor is a woman aged 60-75 years who had recovered from COVID-19. Sequencing was performed on peripheral blood.

The CDR3 DNA reads as TGTGCTAGTACTTTTTTGGGACTTCTCACAGATACGCAGTATTTT. Translated, it gives CASTFLGLLTDTQYF. The V and J genes are TRBV12-5 and TRBJ2-3; TRBD2 might be the D (6 bases). The CDR3 runs to 15 residues. The V end lost 8 bases, the J end lost 2 bases, and 17 bases lay between the germline ends. Per the germline V gene, CDR1 is LGHNT and CDR2 is FRNRAP.